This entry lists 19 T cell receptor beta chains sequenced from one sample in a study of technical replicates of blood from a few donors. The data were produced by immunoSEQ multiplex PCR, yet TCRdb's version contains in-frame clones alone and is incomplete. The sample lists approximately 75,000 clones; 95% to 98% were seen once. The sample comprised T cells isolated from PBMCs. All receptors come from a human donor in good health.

CDR3 residues: CASSYSRDTAGNTIYF. As DNA, the CDR3 is TGTGCCAGCAGTTACTCGAGGGACACGGCTGGAAACACCATATATTTT. V and J are TRBV6-5 and TRBJ1-3; D perhaps matches TRBD1 (6 bases). Trimming removed 0 bases at V and 2 bases at J, with 11 bases between. This CDR3 spans 16 amino acids. Germline CDR1 and CDR2: MNHEY and SVGAGI.

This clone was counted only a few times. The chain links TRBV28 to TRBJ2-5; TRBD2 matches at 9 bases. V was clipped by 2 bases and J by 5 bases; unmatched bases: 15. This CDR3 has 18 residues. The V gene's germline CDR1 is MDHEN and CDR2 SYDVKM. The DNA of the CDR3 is TGTGCCAGCAGTTTAGGGTCTAGCGGGAACCCCCGGGGGGAGACCCAGTACTTC. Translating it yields CASSLGSSGNPRGETQYF.

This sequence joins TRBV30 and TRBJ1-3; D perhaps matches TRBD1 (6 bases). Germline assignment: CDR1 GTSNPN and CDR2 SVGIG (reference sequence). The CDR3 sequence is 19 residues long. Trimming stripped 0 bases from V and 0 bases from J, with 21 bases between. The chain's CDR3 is CAWSVLGEGESRSGNTIYF. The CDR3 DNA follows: TGTGCCTGGAGTGTACTGGGGGAGGGGGAGAGCCGCTCTGGAAACACCATATATTTT.

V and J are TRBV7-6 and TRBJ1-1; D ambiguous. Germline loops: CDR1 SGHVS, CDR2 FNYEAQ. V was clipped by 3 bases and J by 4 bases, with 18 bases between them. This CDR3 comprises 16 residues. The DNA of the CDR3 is TGTGCCAGCAGCTTCTCGGGGAGGGATTCGGGCACTGAAGCTTTCTTT. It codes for CASSFSGRDSGTEAFF. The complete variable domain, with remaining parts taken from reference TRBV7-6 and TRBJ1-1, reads GAGVSQSPRYKVTKRGQDVALRCDPISGHVSLYWYRQALGQGPEFLTYFNYEAQQDKSGLPNDRFSAERPEGSISTLTIQRTEQRDSAMYRCASSFSGRDSGTEAFFGQGTRLTVV.

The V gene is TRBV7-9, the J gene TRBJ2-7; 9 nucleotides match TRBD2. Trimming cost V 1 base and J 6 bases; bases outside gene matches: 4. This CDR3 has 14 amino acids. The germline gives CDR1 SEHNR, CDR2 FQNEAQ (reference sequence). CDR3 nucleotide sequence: TGTGCCAGCAGCTTAGAACTAGCGGGCACCGAGCAGTACTTC. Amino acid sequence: CASSLELAGTEQYF.

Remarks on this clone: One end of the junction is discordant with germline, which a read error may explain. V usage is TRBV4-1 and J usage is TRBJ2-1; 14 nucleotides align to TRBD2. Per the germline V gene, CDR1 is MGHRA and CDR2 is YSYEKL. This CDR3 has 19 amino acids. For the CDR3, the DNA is TGCGCCAGCAGACAAGGACTAGCGGGAGGACTTAGCTCCTACAATGAGCAGTTCTTC. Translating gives CASRQGLAGGLSSYNEQFF.

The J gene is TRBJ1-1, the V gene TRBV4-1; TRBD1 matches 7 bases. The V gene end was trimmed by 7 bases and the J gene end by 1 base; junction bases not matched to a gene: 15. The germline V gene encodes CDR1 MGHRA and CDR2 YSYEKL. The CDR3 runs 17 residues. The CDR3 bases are TGCGCCAGCAAGTCTATGTCGTGGGACAGTAGGAACACTGAAGCTTTCTTT. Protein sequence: CASKSMSWDSRNTEAFF.

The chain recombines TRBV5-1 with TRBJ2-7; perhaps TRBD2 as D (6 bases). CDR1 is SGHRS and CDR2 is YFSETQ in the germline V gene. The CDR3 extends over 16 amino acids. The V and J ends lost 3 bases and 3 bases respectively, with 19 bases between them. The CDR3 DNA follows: TGCGCCAGCAGCTCTGCGGGGACCACCGGATACTACGAGCAGTACTTC. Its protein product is CASSSAGTTGYYEQYF. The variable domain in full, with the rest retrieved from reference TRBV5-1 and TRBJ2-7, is KAGVTQTPRYLIKTRGQQVTLSCSPISGHRSVSWYQQTPGQGLQFLFEYFSETQRNKGNFPGRFSGRQFSNSRSEMNVSTLELGDSALYLCASSSAGTTGYYEQYFGPGTRLTVT.

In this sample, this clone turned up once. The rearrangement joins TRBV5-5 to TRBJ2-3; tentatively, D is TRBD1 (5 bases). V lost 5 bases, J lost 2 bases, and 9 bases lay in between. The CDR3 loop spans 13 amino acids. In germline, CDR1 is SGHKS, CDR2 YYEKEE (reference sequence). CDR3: CASRPGITDTQYF. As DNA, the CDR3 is TGTGCCAGCAGACCAGGGATCACAGATACGCAGTATTTT.

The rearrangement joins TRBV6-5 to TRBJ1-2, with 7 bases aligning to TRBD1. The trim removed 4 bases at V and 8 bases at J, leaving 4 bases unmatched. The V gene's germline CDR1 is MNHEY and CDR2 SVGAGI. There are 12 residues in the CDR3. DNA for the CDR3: TGTGCCAGCAGTTTTCAGGGGGTGGGCTACACCTTC. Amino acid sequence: CASSFQGVGYTF.

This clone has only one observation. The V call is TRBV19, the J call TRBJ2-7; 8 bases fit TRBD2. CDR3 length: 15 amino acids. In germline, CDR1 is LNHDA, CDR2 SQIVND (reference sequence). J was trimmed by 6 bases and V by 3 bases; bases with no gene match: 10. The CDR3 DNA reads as TGTGCCAGTAGTATCAGGTCGGGGGGGCTCGGCGAGCAGTACTTC. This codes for CASSIRSGGLGEQYF.

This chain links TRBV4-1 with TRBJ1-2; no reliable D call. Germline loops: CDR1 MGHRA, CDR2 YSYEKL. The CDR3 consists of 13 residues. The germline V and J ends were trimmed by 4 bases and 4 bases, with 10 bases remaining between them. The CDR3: CASSPPLGYGYTF. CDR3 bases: TGCGCCAGCAGCCCTCCCCTAGGCTATGGCTACACCTTC.

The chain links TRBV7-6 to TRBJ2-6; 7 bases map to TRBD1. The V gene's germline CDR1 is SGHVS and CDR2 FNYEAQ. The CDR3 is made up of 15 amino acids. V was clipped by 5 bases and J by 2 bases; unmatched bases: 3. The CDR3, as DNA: TGTGCCAGCAGCGTCACAGGGGCTGGGGCCAACGTCCTGACTTTC. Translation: CASSVTGAGANVLTF.

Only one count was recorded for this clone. In DNA form, the CDR3 reads TGTGCCACCCTCCTCCAGGGACTAGGTTACAATGAGCAGTTCTTC. This encodes CATLLQGLGYNEQFF. The chain couples TRBV2 to TRBJ2-1; 8 nucleotides line up with TRBD2. The germline gives CDR1 SNHLY, CDR2 FYNNEI. This CDR3 region has 15 residues. J was trimmed by 4 bases and V by 10 bases; bases with no gene match: 12.

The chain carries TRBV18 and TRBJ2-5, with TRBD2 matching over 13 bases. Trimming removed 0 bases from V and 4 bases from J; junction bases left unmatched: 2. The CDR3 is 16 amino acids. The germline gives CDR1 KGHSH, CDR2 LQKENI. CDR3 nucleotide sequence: TGTGCCAGCTCACCACCAACTAGCGGGAGGGTAGAGACCCAGTACTTC. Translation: CASSPPTSGRVETQYF.

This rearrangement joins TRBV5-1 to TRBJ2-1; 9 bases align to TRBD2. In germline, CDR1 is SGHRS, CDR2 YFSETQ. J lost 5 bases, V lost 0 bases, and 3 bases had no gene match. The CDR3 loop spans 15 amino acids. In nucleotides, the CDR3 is TGCGCCAGCAGCTTGGCCCCTAGCGGGGACAATGAGCAGTTCTTC. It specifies CASSLAPSGDNEQFF.

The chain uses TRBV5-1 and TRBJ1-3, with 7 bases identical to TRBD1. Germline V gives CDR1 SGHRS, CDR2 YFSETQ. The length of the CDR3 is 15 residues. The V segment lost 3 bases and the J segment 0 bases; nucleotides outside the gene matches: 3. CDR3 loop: CASSWTGDSGNTIYF. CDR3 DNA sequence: TGCGCCAGCAGCTGGACAGGAGACTCTGGAAACACCATATATTTT. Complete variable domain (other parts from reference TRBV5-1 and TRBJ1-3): KAGVTQTPRYLIKTRGQQVTLSCSPISGHRSVSWYQQTPGQGLQFLFEYFSETQRNKGNFPGRFSGRQFSNSRSEMNVSTLELGDSALYLCASSWTGDSGNTIYFGEGSWLTVV.

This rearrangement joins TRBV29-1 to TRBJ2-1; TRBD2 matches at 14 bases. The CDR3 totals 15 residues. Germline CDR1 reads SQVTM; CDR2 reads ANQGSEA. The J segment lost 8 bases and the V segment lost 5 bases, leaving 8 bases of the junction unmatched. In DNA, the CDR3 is TGCAGCGTTATAGGGACTAGCGGGAGTTTGGATGAGCAGTTCTTC. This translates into CSVIGTSGSLDEQFF.

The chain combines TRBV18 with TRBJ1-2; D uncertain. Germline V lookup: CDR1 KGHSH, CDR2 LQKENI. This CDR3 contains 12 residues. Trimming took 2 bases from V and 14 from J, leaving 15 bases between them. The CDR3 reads CASSPSDRPGTF. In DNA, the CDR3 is TGTGCCAGCTCACCATCAGACCGCCCAGGAACCTTC.